Below, one T cell receptor beta chain is given with its context. The sample is drawn from a study of blood T cell repertoires in COVID-19. Study-wide background: Material from acute and convalescent COVID-19 was sourced from the United States, Italy and Spain. In each case, the material was cDNA or gDNA derived from T cells, B-cell-depleted T cells, or PBMCs.

The CDR3 loop spans 19 amino acids. V gave up 5 bases and J gave up 0 bases, with 20 bases separating them. Germline values: CDR1 SEHNR, CDR2 FQNEAQ (reference sequence). Per the original methods: Estimated nucleated cell counts came from reference gene primer amplification. Assay used: immunoSEQ multiplex PCR; TCRdb lists only in-frame clones, some missing. The DNA was the basis for D and trimming; V, J and clone size are from that table. The data hold over 100,000 clones, with more than 75% observed a single time. Sequenced input: peripheral blood. The TCR originated in a man in his forties or fifties with active COVID-19. This chain connects TRBV7-9 to TRBJ2-6, with D maybe TRBD2 (5 bases). CDR3 in amino acids: CASSANSRVRGSGANVLTF. The CDR3 nucleotides read TGTGCCAGCAGCGCAAATTCAAGGGTACGGGGCTCTGGGGCCAACGTCCTGACTTTC.